Listed here is a single T cell receptor (beta chain). Sequencing used immunoSEQ multiplex PCR; TCRdb keeps in-frame clones, though not all of them. The sample holds around 250,000 clones, around 90% seen once. This specimen belongs to a study of blood T cell repertoires in COVID-19. V gave up 4 bases and J gave up 1 base, with 23 bases separating them. CDR1 and CDR2 from the germline V gene are SGHNT and YYREEE (reference sequence). This CDR3 is built from 18 residues. This chain connects TRBV5-4 to TRBJ1-2; D is undetermined. The sequenced material came from PBMCs or T cells enriched from blood (not recorded which). The receptor's source is a human donor in a cohort exposed to, infected with or recovered from COVID-19 (not recorded which). The donor label of this sample is uncertain. The CDR3 here is CASSHPDSQQSHNYGYTF. CDR3 in DNA: TGTGCCAGCAGCCATCCAGATTCCCAACAGTCACATAACTATGGCTACACCTTC.